The rows below give T cell receptor beta chains drawn from one sample of a study of CD8 T cells in ankylosing spondylitis. TCRdb redid the calling of the 5' RACE reads with MiXCR, one entry per CDR3 protein. The table lists about 150,000 distinct CDR3 sequences, about an eighth of them singletons. The sequencing input was blood, either unsorted or a sorted T cell fraction (not recorded which). The source is a female donor with ankylosing spondylitis or in good health (not recorded which). The CDR3 runs from the conserved cysteine through the conserved F or W. D genes are given only for firm matches. Clone size is given for some rows only: seen once, a few or many times, or a class if the clone is expanded.

>many|TRBV5-1|TRBJ2-3|NA
TGCGCCAGCACTCTGGACCCGCGCACAGATACGCAGTATTTT
CASTLDPRTDTQYF
>many|TRBV12-3/TRBV12-4|TRBJ1-5|NA
TGTGCCAGCAGTCCTGGGCCAGGGTATCGCAATCAGCCCCAGCATTTT
CASSPGPGYRNQPQHF
>many|TRBV12-3/TRBV12-4|TRBJ1-2|NA
TGTGCCAGCACCTCCTCGCACTATGGCTACACCTTC
CASTSSHYGYTF
>many|TRBV7-2|TRBJ2-3|TRBD2
TGTGCCAGCAGCTTAGAACTAGCGCCACGAGGTACGCAGTATTTT
CASSLELAPRGTQYF
>many|TRBV29-1|TRBJ2-3|TRBD2
TGCAGCGTTGAAGATCACGCGGGAGGCTTCACAGATACGCAGTATTTT
CSVEDHAGGFTDTQYF
>many|TRBV6-1|TRBJ2-4|NA
TGTGCCAGCAGACCGGCGGCCGAGGCGGGAATCATTCAGTACTTC
CASRPAAEAGIIQYF
>many|TRBV19|TRBJ2-5|NA
TGTGCCAGTAGTATCCTCGGCCGAGGGCCTCAAGAGACCCAGTACTTC
CASSILGRGPQETQYF
>NA|TRBV19|TRBJ2-6|NA
TGTGCCAGTAGCCCAGTGCCCGGGATTGAAGGGGCCAACGTCCTGACTTTC
CASSPVPGIEGANVLTF
>many|TRBV30|TRBJ2-6|NA
TGTGCCTGGAGTGGGGGCGAGCCCGGGGCCAACGTCCTGACTTTC
CAWSGGEPGANVLTF
>many|TRBV5-5|TRBJ2-7|TRBD1
TGTGCCAGCAGCTTCTCACCGGACAGGGGGTTTCGCTACGAGCAGTACTTC
CASSFSPDRGFRYEQYF
>many|TRBV12-3/TRBV12-4|TRBJ2-1|TRBD2
TGTGCCAGCAACCTTAGCGGGAGGCCCTACAATGAGCAGTTCTTC
CASNLSGRPYNEQFF
>NA|TRBV13|TRBJ2-7|NA
TGTGCCAGCAGCCCTAGCCGGAACTCCTACGAGCAGTACTTC
CASSPSRNSYEQYF
>NA|TRBV24-1|TRBJ1-1|NA
TGTGCCACCAGTGATTCAGGGTATGCTGAAGCTTTCTTT
CATSDSGYAEAFF
>many|TRBV5-1|TRBJ2-3|NA
TGCGCCAGCAGTGTAACGGGAGATACGCAGTATTTT
CASSVTGDTQYF
>many|TRBV20-1|TRBJ2-1|TRBD2
TGCAGTGCTAGGGAACTAGCGGGGATCTCCTACAATGAGCAGTTCTTC
CSARELAGISYNEQFF
>many|TRBV30|TRBJ1-4|NA
TGTGCCTGGGGGGGGCCAAGGGAAAAACTGTTTTTT
CAWGGPREKLFF
>few|TRBV10-2|TRBJ2-5|TRBD1
TGCGCCAGCAGTGACCGGGGACAGCTGGAGACCCAGTACTTC
CASSDRGQLETQYF
>many|TRBV12-3/TRBV12-4|TRBJ2-1|TRBD2
TGTGCCAGCAGTTTAACGGGGGGATACAATGAGCAGTTCTTC
CASSLTGGYNEQFF
>many|TRBV5-1|TRBJ1-2|TRBD1
TGCGCCAGCAGCTTGGTACCTGGACAGGGGTTTGGCTACACCTTC
CASSLVPGQGFGYTF
>many|TRBV29-1|TRBJ1-2|NA
TGCAGCGTTGAAGATCAAGTGAGGGGCGCGTACTATGGCTACACCTTC
CSVEDQVRGAYYGYTF
>many|TRBV2|TRBJ1-6|TRBD1
TGTGCCAGCAGCATCGACAGGGAGTCTTCACCCCTCCACTTT
CASSIDRESSPLHF
>many|TRBV7-9|TRBJ2-1|NA
TGTGCCAGCACCTATACCGGGACGCGAACCTACAATGAGCAGTTCTTC
CASTYTGTRTYNEQFF
>few|TRBV30|TRBJ1-1|TRBD1
TGTGCCTGGAGTGTCCGGGACAGGTTGACTGAAGCTTTCTTT
CAWSVRDRLTEAFF
>many|TRBV12-3/TRBV12-4|TRBJ2-3|NA
TGTGCCACCCGGACTTGGAACACAGATACGCAGTATTTT
CATRTWNTDTQYF
>many|TRBV11-2|TRBJ1-5|TRBD1
TGTGCCAGCAGCTTGGGGACAGGCCCGGATGGCAATCAGCCCCAGCATTTT
CASSLGTGPDGNQPQHF
>many|TRBV11-2|TRBJ2-5|NA
TGTGCCAGCAGCAGTTATATGCGCGAAAGTGAGACCCAGTACTTC
CASSSYMRESETQYF
>many|TRBV29-1|TRBJ2-5|NA
TGCAGCGGCGGCGGTAGTAGTCAAGGTGGGGAGACCCAGTACTTC
CSGGGSSQGGETQYF
>many|TRBV30|TRBJ2-5|NA
TGTGCCTGGAGTGTCCAGCAAGAGACCCAGTACTTC
CAWSVQQETQYF
>NA|TRBV18|TRBJ1-6|TRBD1
TGTGCCAGCTCACCACCGGAGGGAGGGGGCTCGAATTCACCCCTCCACTTT
CASSPPEGGGSNSPLHF